This T cell receptor beta chain was captured in a study of graft-versus-host responses after intestinal transplantation. Study-wide context: Anti-thymocyte globulin induction, then tacrolimus and steroids for around three years, went to all recipients. Notes on the study in general: Within the allografts of patients who had graft-donor T cell macrochimerism, graft-versus-host to host-versus-graft clonal ratios were high. The authors found GvH clones in recipient marrow, some appearing first in ileum or blood.

As for this clone: Its antigen is as yet unknown.

Assay: immunoSEQ multiplex PCR; the TCRdb copy retains only in-frame clones and omits some. Of around 130,000 clones in the sample, around nine tenths were seen once. The germline gives CDR1 SEHNR, CDR2 FQNEAQ (reference sequence). The CDR3 spans 16 residues. With V trimmed by 0 bases and J by 3 bases, 3 bases remained unmatched. V is TRBV7-9 and J is TRBJ2-3, with TRBD2 identical over 10 bases. The sequencing here drew on unstimulated CD4+ T cells sorted from spleen or lymph node cells, taken before intestinal transplant. This TCR was sampled from a human donor who received an intestinal transplant. The CDR3 spells CASSLASGGLTDTQYF. The DNA of the CDR3 is TGTGCCAGCAGCTTAGCTAGCGGGGGGTTAACAGATACGCAGTATTTT.